The present TCR beta chain was sequenced within a study of T cell repertoires in cytomegalovirus infection. For the study at large: Both a matching HLA type and CMV infection were indicated by public TCR beta signatures.

Findings of the study overall: Dominant in the ex vivo response were TCR beta clonotypes restricted by HLA-C and specific for CMV. Adding up the frequency of public TCR beta families identified people who carried CMV plus the relevant HLA.

This clonotype appeared a few times. The antigen remains undetermined. The CDR3 length is 14 residues. Germline V CDR1 and CDR2: DFQATT, SNEGSKA (reference sequence). V lost 6 bases to trimming and J lost 5 bases, with 16 bases between them. MiXCR was run by TCRdb on the reads, yielding one entry per CDR3 protein. The sample shows around 740,000 distinct CDR3 sequences, less than 40% of them seen only once. The source is a human donor in good health (CMV status not recorded). Some clones in this sample may be carry-over from other donors' samples. The material sequenced was PBMCs. The chain joins TRBV20-1 to TRBJ2-2, with D possibly being TRBD1 or TRBD2 (6 bases each). CDR3 coding DNA: TGCAGTGCCCCCCCGGGGGCGCGGACCGGGGAGCTGTTTTTT. Translating gives CSAPPGARTGELFF.